This note documents a single T cell receptor beta chain sequence. This entry belongs to a study of graft-versus-host responses after intestinal transplantation. The table came from immunoSEQ multiplex PCR; TCRdb's copy has only in-frame clones and leaves some out. The sample comprises 29,000 or so clones, about 80% of which are singletons, and approximately 2.8% rests with the top ten. CDR1 and CDR2 from the germline V gene are LNHNV and YYDKDF (reference sequence). CDR3 size: 12 residues. Trimming pared 0 bases from V and 1 base from J, leaving 1 base between. Intraepithelial lymphocytes and lamina propria lymphocytes were released through processing of graft tissue.

The specimen comprised ileum tissue, sampled 98 days after intestinal transplantation. The chain uses TRBV15 and TRBJ2-7; D not certain. This TCR came from a human patient who received an intestinal transplant, so some T cells may come from the graft donor. Written as DNA, the CDR3 is TGTGCCACCAGCAGAGAATCCTACGAGCAGTACTTC. This translates into CATSRESYEQYF.